These T cell receptor delta chains were read from a single sample in a study of human gamma delta and Vdelta1 T cells. Their antigen targets remain unknown. TCRdb re-processed the PCR reads via CATT. The sample records over 10,000 delta-chain clones, 40% to 60% being singletons. What was sequenced was Vdelta1 gamma-delta T cells from blood grown in culture (DOT cells). The receptors were gathered from a human donor in good health. Each CDR3 is given with its conserved first and last residue. Each record gives: V gene, D gene, J gene, clone size, CDR3 DNA, CDR3 protein. The D gene is left open where the match is weak. For some rows the clone size is stated as once, few or many, or as a class when expanded; others skip it.

>TRDV1|TRDD3|TRDJ1|-
TGTGCTCTTGGGGAACCTACGTCTGCTGGGGGATTCACCGATAAACTCATCTTT
CALGEPTSAGGFTDKLIF
>TRDV1|TRDD3|TRDJ1|-
TGTGCTCTTGGGGAACCGTACCCTTCCCCTATCTACTGGGGGGGTAAACTCATCTTT
CALGEPYPSPIYWGGKLIF
>TRDV1|-|TRDJ1|few
TGTGCTCTTGGGGAGTCACAACTTCCCCGTGCTCGGGGAACTCGGAGGAAACTCATCTTT
CALGESQLPRARGTRRKLIF
>TRDV1|TRDD3|TRDJ1|-
TGTGCTCTTGGGGTGGGGGATACGAGCACCGATAAACTCATCTTT
CALGVGDTSTDKLIF
>TRDV1|TRDD3|TRDJ1|-
TGTGCTCTTGGGGGAAACTTGACTGGGGGTTACACCGATAAACTCATCTTT
CALGGNLTGGYTDKLIF
>TRDV1|-|TRDJ1|-
TGTGCTCTTGGGGCCTACGGGTACTCGTGCGGGCACACCGATAAACTCATCTTT
CALGAYGYSCGHTDKLIF
>TRDV1|TRDD3|TRDJ1|-
TGTGCTCTTGGGGAAAGCCCAATTACATACGAGACTGTTGGGGGATCATATTCCCACCGATGTAAACTCATCTTT
CALGESPITYETVGGSYSHRCKLIF
>TRDV1|TRDD3|TRDJ1|few
TGTGCTCTTGGGGAACAACCTGTACTGGGGGATTACACCGATAAACTCATCTTT
CALGEQPVLGDYTDKLIF
>TRDV1|-|TRDJ1|-
TGTGCTCTTGGGGAACTTACCTCCTACGGTCTCTACACCGATAAACTCATCTTT
CALGELTSYGLYTDKLIF
>TRDV1|-|TRDJ1|-
TGTGCTCTTGGGGATGGAGTAGTCCTTCCCCTGAAGCTAACTGGGGAGTCCGATAAACTCATCTTT
CALGDGVVLPLKLTGESDKLIF
>TRDV1|TRDD2|TRDJ1|-
TGTGCTCTTGGTGCCCGTCTTCCTACGTCCTCATGGGAGTGCTGGGCCTACACCGATAAACTCATCTTT
CALGARLPTSSWECWAYTDKLIF
>TRDV1|TRDD3|TRDJ1|-
TGTGCTCTTGGGGAAACCCCTACGACTCTTGTACTGGGGGATACGGCGGTCGATAAACTCATCTTT
CALGETPTTLVLGDTAVDKLIF
>TRDV1|TRDD3|TRDJ1|-
TGTGCTCTTGGGGACGCGGCGCTTGTCCCCCTTTTACTGGGGACCGTGCCCCATAAACTCATCTTT
CALGDAALVPLLLGTVPHKLIF
>TRDV1|TRDD3|TRDJ1|-
TGTGCTCTTGGGGAACGCCATATGACCCCAAGGGTACTGGGGGAAACACTCACCGATAAACTCATCTTT
CALGERHMTPRVLGETLTDKLIF
>TRDV1|-|TRDJ1|-
TGTGCTCTTGGGGCCCCCAGGGTCAAAACCGATAAACTCATCTTT
CALGAPRVKTDKLIF
>TRDV1|TRDD3|TRDJ1|-
TGTGCTCTTGGGGAACAGTCCTACTGGGGGATAAGGGGGACCGATAAACTCATCTTT
CALGEQSYWGIRGTDKLIF
>TRDV1|TRDD3|TRDJ1|-
TGTGCTCTTGGGGAACCCCCTTCACTCCCTGTACTGGGGCCACAGTACACCGATAAACTCATCTTT
CALGEPPSLPVLGPQYTDKLIF
>TRDV1|TRDD3|TRDJ1|-
TGTGCTCTTGGGGTCCTCTTCCAACCGAATAACTGGGGGATACGTTTCACCGATAAACTCATCTTT
CALGVLFQPNNWGIRFTDKLIF
>TRDV1|TRDD3|TRDJ1|-
TGTGCTCTTGGGGAGTCCCAGTACTGGGGGCCCAAGGTCGGTTTAATCGCCGATAAACTCATCTTT
CALGESQYWGPKVGLIADKLIF
>TRDV1|TRDD3|TRDJ1|-
TGTGCTCTTGGGGAACTCATAGGGTCGCTGGGGGATACGGGCGCTAAAAGGGTCATCTTT
CALGELIGSLGDTGAKRVIF
>TRDV3|-|TRDJ1|-
TGTGCCTTTTCCGGTGCCCTAGTCCCTAAAAAGAACCGGAGGTTCCTAGGAGGTTACACCGATAAACTCATCTTT
CAFSGALVPKKNRRFLGGYTDKLIF
>TRDV1|TRDD3|TRDJ1|-
TGTGCTCTTGGGGGAACCGGAGACCCCCCATGGACTGGGGGTCCTCTCCCCGATAAACTCATCTTT
CALGGTGDPPWTGGPLPDKLIF
>TRDV1|TRDD3|TRDJ1|-
TGTGCTCTTGGGGAGAGGCCAGGCAACCAGATAACTGGGGGATACAGCGCGACCGATAAACTCATCTTT
CALGERPGNQITGGYSATDKLIF
>TRDV1|TRDD3|TRDJ1|-
TGTGCTCTTGGGGAAAGGCCAAGAAATTCCAAAACTTTACTGGGGGCTCCCCGAACGAAACTCATCTTT
CALGERPRNSKTLLGAPRTKLIF
>TRDV1|TRDD3|TRDJ1|-
TGTGCTCTTGGGAACCCTACGACCCCGTACTGGGGACTAGGTTACACCGATAAACTCATCTTT
CALGNPTTPYWGLGYTDKLIF
>TRDV1|-|TRDJ1|once
TGTGCTCTTGGGGAACGACCGTCCGGGGACTCCGACCATAGTCCTACCGATAAACTCATCTTT
CALGERPSGDSDHSPTDKLIF
>TRDV1|-|TRDJ1|few
TGTGCTCTTGGGTCCCCACCTTCCTCCTTCGTACTGGGGGCCCACGATAAACTCATCTTT
CALGSPPSSFVLGAHDKLIF
>TRDV1|-|TRDJ1|-
TGTGCTCTTGGCCGCGTAGCTCTGTTTGACACCGATAAACTCATCTTT
CALGRVALFDTDKLIF
>TRDV1|TRDD3|TRDJ1|-
TGTGCTCTTGGGGTATGGGGATACGGGACCGATAAACTCATCTTT
CALGVWGYGTDKLIF
>TRDV2|-|TRDJ3|-
TGTGCCTGTGACTGGGCTAACGTCCGGGACACCCGACAGATGTTTTTC
CACDWANVRDTRQMFF
>TRDV1|-|TRDJ1|few
TGTGCTCTTGGGGATTCCCAGCGGGGCACCGATAAACTCATCTTT
CALGDSQRGTDKLIF
>TRDV1|-|TRDJ1|-
TGTGCTCTTGGGGAATATGCTTCCCACGGCTGCGGGATCTCTGGATACACCGATAAACTCATCTTT
CALGEYASHGCGISGYTDKLIF
>TRDV1|TRDD3|TRDJ1|few
TGTGCTCTTGGGGACCTTTCCTACCCTATCACTTTGGGGGATAAGCGGAGCGATAAACTCATCTTT
CALGDLSYPITLGDKRSDKLIF
>TRDV1|TRDD3|TRDJ1|few
TGTGCTCTCCTCCTACCGGGTACCTTTTTGAACTTGGGGGATATTATGGTCACCGATAAACTCATCTTT
CALLLPGTFLNLGDIMVTDKLIF
>TRDV1|TRDD3|TRDJ1|once
TGTGCTCTTGGGGCCTCTTCCTTCCGGGGGATGGGGGATACTAGCTTTATTTGGACCGATAAACTCATCTTT
CALGASSFRGMGDTSFIWTDKLIF
>TRDV1|TRDD3|TRDJ1|few
TGTGCTCTTGGGGAACTCGGTCTAGGGGGATACCCCGGGGTCATCTTT
CALGELGLGGYPGVIF
>TRDV1|-|TRDJ1|few
TGTGCTCTTGGGGAACGAGGTATCACCGATAAACTCATCTTT
CALGERGITDKLIF
>TRDV1|TRDD3|TRDJ1|-
TGTGCTCTTGGGGATGTAGGACCTGGGGGATACGTCGCCGATAAACTCATCTTT
CALGDVGPGGYVADKLIF
>TRDV1|TRDD3|TRDJ4|-
TGTGCTCTTGGGGGAAGGTCACCCAAGCGCGGTACTGGGGGATACTTCGCCAGACCCCTGATCTTT
CALGGRSPKRGTGGYFARPLIF
>TRDV1|-|TRDJ1|once
TGTGCTCTTGGGTCGACCAAACTCTCCCAGGGTCGGTTGGGGGCCGCGGGGATACTCATCTTT
CALGSTKLSQGRLGAAGILIF
>TRDV1|TRDD3|TRDJ1|-
TGTGCTCTTGGGGAAATGGGTTGGGGGATCCGTTACACCGATAAACTCATCTTT
CALGEMGWGIRYTDKLIF
>TRDV1|TRDD3|TRDJ4|-
TGTGCTCTTGGGGAACTGAACCGTCGGCGCACGAAACTGGGGGATAGGAGGTGCAGACCCCTGATCTTT
CALGELNRRRTKLGDRRCRPLIF